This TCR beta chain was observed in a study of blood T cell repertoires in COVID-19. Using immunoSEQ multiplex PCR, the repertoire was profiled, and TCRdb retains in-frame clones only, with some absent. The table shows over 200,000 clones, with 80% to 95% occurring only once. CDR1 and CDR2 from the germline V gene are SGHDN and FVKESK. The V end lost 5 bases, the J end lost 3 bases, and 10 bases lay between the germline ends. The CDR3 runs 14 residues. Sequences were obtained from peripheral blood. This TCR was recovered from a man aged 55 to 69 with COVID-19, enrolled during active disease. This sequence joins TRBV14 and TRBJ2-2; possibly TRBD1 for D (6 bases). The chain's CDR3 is CASSKQGYTGELFF. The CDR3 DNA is TGTGCCAGCAGCAAACAGGGTTACACCGGGGAGCTGTTTTTT.